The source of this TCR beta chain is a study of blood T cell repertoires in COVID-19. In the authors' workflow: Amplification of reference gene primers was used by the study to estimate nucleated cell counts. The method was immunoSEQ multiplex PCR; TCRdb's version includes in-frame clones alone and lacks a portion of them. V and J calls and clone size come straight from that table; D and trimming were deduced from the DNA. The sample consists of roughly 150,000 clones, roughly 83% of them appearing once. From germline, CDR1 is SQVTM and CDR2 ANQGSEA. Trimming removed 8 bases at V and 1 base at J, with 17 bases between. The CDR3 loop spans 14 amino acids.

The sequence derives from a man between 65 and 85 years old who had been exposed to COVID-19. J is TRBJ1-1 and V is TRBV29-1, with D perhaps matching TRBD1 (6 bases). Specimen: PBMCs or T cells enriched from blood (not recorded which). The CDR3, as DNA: TGCAGCACATCAATGGGGGCCGGGAACACTGAAGCTTTCTTT. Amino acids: CSTSMGAGNTEAFF.